This entry features one T cell receptor beta chain sequence. Vbeta (60) and Jbeta (13) primers were used in the PCR. Assay: immunoSEQ multiplex PCR; the TCRdb copy retains only in-frame clones and omits some. This table has about 160,000 clones, 84% appearing once. The CDR3 length is 14 residues. Germline CDR1 reads SGDLS; CDR2 reads YYNGEE. Trimming removed 3 bases at V and 5 bases at J, with 14 bases between. This entry comes from a study of cytomegalovirus exposure and HLA in healthy donors. Material for sequencing was PBMCs. The receptor comes from a man over 45 in good health and CMV-seropositive. The chain has TRBV9 and TRBJ2-5; tentative D call: TRBD1 (6 bases). Here the CDR3 reads CASSGRWGLETQYF. In DNA, the CDR3 is TGTGCCAGCAGCGGACGGTGGGGGCTTGAGACCCAGTACTTC.